This TCR beta chain was captured by sequencing in a study of shared clonotypes between healthy human individuals. Germline V gene sequence: CDR1 LNHDA, CDR2 SQIVND (reference sequence). Between the trimmed V and J ends, which lost 6 bases and 5 bases, there was a span of 10 bases. The CDR3 has 12 residues. The assay was immunoSEQ multiplex PCR, and TCRdb's table has in-frame clones only and misses some. The sample lists 2,500,000 or so clones; 80% to 95% were seen once. The source material was naive CD4+ T cells from PBMCs. Stated subset: CD45RA+ positively selected. The chain couples TRBV19 to TRBJ1-2; no definite D call. This receptor was taken from a man between 18 and 35 years old in good health. Some clones in this sample may be carry-over from other donors' samples. In DNA form, the CDR3 reads TGTGCCAGTAGCAACGGAGGGTATGGCTACACCTTC. Translation: CASSNGGYGYTF.